These 26 T cell receptor beta chains originate from one sample sequenced in a study of shared clonotypes between healthy human individuals. Using immunoSEQ multiplex PCR, the repertoire was profiled, and TCRdb retains in-frame clones only, with some absent. The data contain more than 450,000 clones, more than 65% of them singletons. Sequencing was performed on PBMCs. The receptor set was obtained from a woman between 35 and 50 years old in good health. Some clones in this sample may be carry-over from other donors' samples.

V and J are TRBV28 and TRBJ1-5; a weak D match, TRBD1 (6 bases). The CDR3 contains 15 residues. V lost 2 bases and J lost 6, with 14 bases in between. The germline CDR1 and CDR2 sequences are MDHEN and SYDVKM. CDR3 DNA sequence: TGTGCCAGCAGTTTAGTCAGGGGCGGAGGTCAGCCCCAGCATTTT. This sequence encodes CASSLVRGGGQPQHF.

The chain is built from TRBV19 and TRBJ2-1; TRBD2 agrees at 12 bases. This CDR3 has 15 amino acids. CDR1 LNHDA and CDR2 SQIVND come from the germline V gene (reference sequence). The V and J ends lost 7 bases and 5 bases, in that order; junction bases with no gene match: 6. CDR3 bases: TGTGCCAGTAATGAACTAGCGGGAGGAGACAATGAGCAGTTCTTC. Amino acids: CASNELAGGDNEQFF.

This clone was recorded once. The V and J genes are TRBV9 and TRBJ2-1; 9 bases line up with TRBD2. Germline trimming cut 2 bases from V and 5 bases from J; bases unmatched to any gene: 2. The germline V gene encodes CDR1 SGDLS and CDR2 YYNGEE. The CDR3 is made up of 14 amino acids. The CDR3: CASSVTSGNNEQFF. The CDR3 DNA is TGTGCCAGCAGCGTGACTAGCGGAAACAATGAGCAGTTCTTC.

This sequence joins TRBV7-3 and TRBJ2-1, with 10 nucleotides matching TRBD1. The junction had 8 bases not matched to a gene; V was cut back by 6 bases and J by 6 bases. The CDR3 length is 15 residues. Germline V gene sequence: CDR1 SGHTA, CDR2 FQGTGA. CDR3 DNA sequence: TGTGCCAGCAGTAAGGACAGGGGGTCCCCCAATGAGCAGTTCTTC. Amino acids: CASSKDRGSPNEQFF. Based on the CDR3 plus reference TRBV7-3 and TRBJ2-1, the full variable domain is GAGVSQTPSNKVTEKGKYVELRCDPISGHTALYWYRQSLGQGPEFLIYFQGTGAADDSGLPNDRFFAVRPEGSVSTLKIQRTERGDSAVYLCASSKDRGSPNEQFFGPGTRLTVL.

The chain recombines TRBV5-1 with TRBJ2-5, with 8 bases matching TRBD1. This CDR3 region has 15 residues. CDR1 is SGHRS and CDR2 is YFSETQ in the germline V gene. The V segment lost 4 bases and the J segment 10 bases; nucleotides outside the gene matches: 15. The CDR3 region is CASSGLTGALSDQYF. The DNA of the CDR3 is TGCGCCAGCAGCGGGTTGACAGGGGCGTTAAGCGACCAGTACTTC. Using reference TRBV5-1 and TRBJ2-5 for the parts outside the CDR3, the full variable domain is KAGVTQTPRYLIKTRGQQVTLSCSPISGHRSVSWYQQTPGQGLQFLFEYFSETQRNKGNFPGRFSGRQFSNSRSEMNVSTLELGDSALYLCASSGLTGALSDQYFGPGTRLLVL.

This chain links TRBV27 with TRBJ1-1; D unresolved. The ends were cut back, 6 bases at V and 8 bases at J, with 10 bases in the middle. This CDR3 has 11 amino acids. Germline V gene data show CDR1 as MNHEY and CDR2 as SMNVEV (reference sequence). CDR3 loop: CASRSFGEAFF. CDR3 coding DNA: TGTGCCAGCAGATCCTTCGGCGAAGCTTTCTTT.

The rearrangement uses TRBV11-2 and TRBJ2-5, with a tentative D call TRBD2 (6 bases). Germline values: CDR1 SGHAT, CDR2 FQNNGV. There are 14 residues in the CDR3. The ends were cut back, 6 bases at V and 2 bases at J, with 13 bases in the middle. The CDR3 region is CASSPLAYQETQYF. In nucleotides, the CDR3 is TGTGCCAGCAGTCCACTAGCTTATCAAGAGACCCAGTACTTC.

A few counts support this clone. The rearrangement joins TRBV10-1 to TRBJ2-5; D is uncertain. V gave up 3 bases and J gave up 1 base, with 6 bases separating them. This CDR3 has 13 residues. CDR1 and CDR2 from the germline V gene are WNHNN and SYGVQD (reference sequence). The CDR3 bases are TGCGCCAGCAGTGATAACAGCCAAGAGACCCAGTACTTC. Its translation is CASSDNSQETQYF.

The V gene is TRBV6-1, the J gene TRBJ1-5; 11 bases align to TRBD1. CDR1 and CDR2 (germline): MNHNS, SASEGT. V shed 4 bases, J shed 6 bases, and the junction held 11 bases outside the gene matches. The CDR3 is 17 amino acids. The CDR3 nucleotides are TGTGCCAGCAGTGCCGGGACAGGGGGTGTCTATGGTCAGCCCCAGCATTTT. Its protein product is CASSAGTGGVYGQPQHF.

The J gene is TRBJ1-6, the V gene TRBV4-1; D not resolved. CDR1 MGHRA and CDR2 YSYEKL come from the germline V gene. This CDR3 region has 14 residues. V was shortened by 3 bases and J by 10 bases, with 13 bases between the two germline ends. The CDR3 spells CASSHTGDGSPLHF. CDR3 coding DNA: TGCGCCAGCAGCCACACTGGGGATGGGTCACCCCTCCACTTT.

This chain uses TRBV10-2 with TRBJ2-2, with 9 bases identical to TRBD2. Germline CDR1 reads WSHSY; CDR2 reads SAAADI. The V and J ends lost 8 bases and 4 bases, in that order; junction bases with no gene match: 8. The CDR3 is 15 amino acids. The CDR3 bases are TGCGCCAGCGAGCTGCGGGAGGGCCGCACCGGGGAGCTGTTTTTT. This codes for CASELREGRTGELFF.

The chain has TRBV7-3 and TRBJ2-2, with TRBD2 matching over 9 bases. The germline V gene encodes CDR1 SGHTA and CDR2 FQGTGA. The CDR3 is 16 amino acids. J lost 8 bases, V lost 5 bases, and 12 bases had no gene match. For the CDR3, the DNA is TGTGCCAGCAGCGGGTTGCTAGCGGGGCCCGGTGGGGAGCTGTTTTTT. The encoded protein is CASSGLLAGPGGELFF.

The chain joins TRBV27 to TRBJ2-7, with 7 bases matching TRBD1. V dropped 6 bases and J dropped 2; count of bases not matched to a gene: 4. This CDR3 region has 13 residues. The germline V gene has CDR1 MNHEY and CDR2 SMNVEV (reference sequence). In DNA, the CDR3 is TGTGCCAGCAGGGCAGGGGGTACCTACGAGCAGTACTTC. Its translation: CASRAGGTYEQYF.

The chain has TRBV5-1 and TRBJ1-1; TRBD1 is a possible D gene (5 bases). Trimming took off 2 bases at V and 0 bases at J, with 11 bases between the two ends. Germline V gene data show CDR1 as SGHRS and CDR2 as YFSETQ. The CDR3 contains 15 residues. The CDR3 here is CASSLGTVMNTEAFF. The CDR3 DNA reads TGCGCCAGCAGCTTAGGGACCGTAATGAACACTGAAGCTTTCTTT.

This clone was seen just once. The genes are TRBV5-4 and TRBJ2-2; D unresolved. Germline V gene lookup returns CDR1 SGHNT and CDR2 YYREEE (reference sequence). V was pared by 4 bases and J by 3 bases, with 10 bases between. The CDR3 is made up of 14 amino acids. The CDR3, as DNA: TGTGCCAGCAGCCCCGGTGGGGACACCGGGGAGCTGTTTTTT. It codes for CASSPGGDTGELFF.

The CDR3: CASSQGQLGSSGNTIYF. As DNA, the CDR3 is TGCGCCAGCAGCCAAGGACAGTTGGGGTCCTCTGGAAACACCATATATTTT. V is TRBV4-1 and J is TRBJ1-3; D may be TRBD1 (5 bases). Deletions cut 1 base from V and 0 bases from J, with 13 bases between. The CDR3 extends over 17 amino acids. Per the germline V gene, CDR1 is MGHRA and CDR2 is YSYEKL.

The chain employs TRBV5-5 and TRBJ2-7; TRBD2 aligns across 7 bases. Trimming took 2 bases from V and 3 from J; bases not matched to a gene: 8. The germline gives CDR1 SGHKS, CDR2 YYEKEE (reference sequence). There are 15 residues in the CDR3. CDR3 loop: CASSFRTSASYEQYF. In DNA form, the CDR3 reads TGTGCCAGCAGCTTTCGCACTAGCGCCAGCTACGAGCAGTACTTC.

In regard to this clone: The sample contains more than one DNA sequence encoding this CDR3. This chain connects TRBV6-1 to TRBJ1-5, with D tentatively TRBD1 (5 bases). There are 13 residues in the CDR3. CDR1 and CDR2 from the germline V gene are MNHNS and SASEGT. Trimming stripped 6 bases from V and 1 base from J, with 7 bases between. The CDR3 loop is CASSRDSNQPQHF. The CDR3 coding sequence is TGTGCCAGCAGCCGGGACAGCAATCAGCCCCAGCATTTT.

This chain joins TRBV28 and TRBJ1-5; D uncertain. This CDR3 spans 13 amino acids. CDR1 and CDR2 from the germline V gene are MDHEN and SYDVKM. Deletions cut 6 bases from V and 5 bases from J, with 11 bases between. The CDR3: CASSLRPHQPQHF. The DNA for the CDR3 is TGTGCCAGCAGCCTTAGACCGCATCAGCCCCAGCATTTT.

V and J are TRBV10-3 and TRBJ1-5; D ambiguous. The V gene's germline CDR1 is ENHRY and CDR2 SYGVKD. There are 12 residues in the CDR3. Trimming removed 2 bases from V and 4 bases from J, with 3 bases in between. CDR3 DNA sequence: TGTGCCATCAGTGAGGGAAATCAGCCCCAGCATTTT. Its protein product is CAISEGNQPQHF.

J is TRBJ2-4 and V is TRBV6-1, with 7 bases matching TRBD1. CDR1 is MNHNS, CDR2 SASEGT, per germline. V was clipped by 8 bases and J by 4 bases; unmatched bases: 11. This CDR3 is 15 amino acids long. CDR3 protein: CASYDAGTVKNIQYF. Written as DNA, the CDR3 is TGTGCCAGCTATGACGCCGGGACAGTGAAAAACATTCAGTACTTC.

This rearrangement joins TRBV28 to TRBJ2-3; the match to TRBD2 covers 9 bases. CDR1 and CDR2 from the germline V gene are MDHEN and SYDVKM. The length of the CDR3 is 18 residues. J was trimmed by 2 bases and V by 6 bases; bases with no gene match: 15. The CDR3 DNA is TGTGCCAGCAGGATCGGTGGGGTTGGCGGGAGGGCCACAGATACGCAGTATTTT. Translating gives CASRIGGVGGRATDTQYF. The whole variable domain, filled in from reference TRBV28 and TRBJ2-3, reads DVKVTQSSRYLVKRTGEKVFLECVQDMDHENMFWYRQDPGLGLRLIYFSYDVKMKEKGDIPEGYSVSREKKERFSLILESASTNQTSMYLCASRIGGVGGRATDTQYFGPGTRLTVL.

V gene TRBV7-8 combines with J gene TRBJ2-1, with a weak D call TRBD1 (6 bases). The germline CDR1 and CDR2 sequences are SGHVS and FQNEAQ. Trimming removed 0 bases at V and 2 bases at J, with 8 bases between. This CDR3 is 15 amino acids long. CDR3 sequence: CASSLATGTYNEQFF. The DNA of the CDR3 is TGTGCCAGCAGCTTAGCAACAGGGACCTACAATGAGCAGTTCTTC.

The chain uses TRBV19 and TRBJ1-5; no reliable D call. V shed 1 base and J shed 5 bases, with 6 bases lying between them. This CDR3 has 13 residues. Germline CDR1 is LNHDA and CDR2 is SQIVND (reference sequence). Here the CDR3 DNA reads TGTGCCAGTAGTATAGTAGCCGATCAGCCCCAGCATTTT. As protein: CASSIVADQPQHF.

The genes are TRBV30 and TRBJ2-1; D is ambiguous. Germline CDR1 reads GTSNPN; CDR2 reads SVGIG (reference sequence). The V gene lost 2 bases and the J gene lost 7 bases, with 12 bases spanning the gap. This CDR3 contains 13 residues. Written as DNA, the CDR3 is TGTGCCTGGAGTATTGGCCGCCGTAATGAGCAGTTCTTC. Protein sequence: CAWSIGRRNEQFF. Full variable domain (missing parts from reference TRBV30 and TRBJ2-1): SQTIHQWPATLVQPVGSPLSLECTVEGTSNPNLYWYRQAAGRGLQLLFYSVGIGQISSEVPQNLSASRPQDRQFILSSKKLLLSDSGFYLCAWSIGRRNEQFFGPGTRLTVL.

The V and J genes are TRBV11-2 and TRBJ1-2; D not certain. The CDR3 loop spans 13 amino acids. Trimming cost V 0 bases and J 3 bases, with 5 bases left between them. Germline V gene data show CDR1 as SGHAT and CDR2 as FQNNGV. CDR3 sequence: CASSLEVDYGYTF. The CDR3 nucleotides read TGTGCCAGCAGCTTAGAGGTGGACTATGGCTACACCTTC.